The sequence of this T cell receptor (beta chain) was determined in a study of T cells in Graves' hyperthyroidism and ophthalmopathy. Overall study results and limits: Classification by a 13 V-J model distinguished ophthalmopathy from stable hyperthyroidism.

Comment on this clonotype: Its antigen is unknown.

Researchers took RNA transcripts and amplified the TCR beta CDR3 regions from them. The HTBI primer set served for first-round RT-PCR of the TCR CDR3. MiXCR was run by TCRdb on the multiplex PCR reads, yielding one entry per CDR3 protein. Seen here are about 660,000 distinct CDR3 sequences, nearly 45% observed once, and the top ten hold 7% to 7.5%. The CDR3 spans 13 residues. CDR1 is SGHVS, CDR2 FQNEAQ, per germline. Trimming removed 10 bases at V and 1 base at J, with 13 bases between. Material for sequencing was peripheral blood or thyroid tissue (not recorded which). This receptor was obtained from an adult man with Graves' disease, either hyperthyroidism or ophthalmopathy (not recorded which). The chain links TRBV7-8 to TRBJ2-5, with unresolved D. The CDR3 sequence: CATLPSGQETQYF. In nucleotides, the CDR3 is TGTGCCACACTGCCGAGTGGCCAAGAGACCCAGTACTTC.